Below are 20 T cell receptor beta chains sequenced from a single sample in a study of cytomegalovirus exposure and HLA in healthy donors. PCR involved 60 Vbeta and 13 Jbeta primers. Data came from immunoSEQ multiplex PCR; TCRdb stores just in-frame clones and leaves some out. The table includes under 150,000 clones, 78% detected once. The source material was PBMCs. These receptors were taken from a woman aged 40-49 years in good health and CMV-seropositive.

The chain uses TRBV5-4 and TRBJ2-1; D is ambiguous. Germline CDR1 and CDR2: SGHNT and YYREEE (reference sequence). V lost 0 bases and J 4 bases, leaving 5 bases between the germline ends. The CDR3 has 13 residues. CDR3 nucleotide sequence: TGTGCCAGCAGCTTGGAGCGATACAATGAGCAGTTCTTC. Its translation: CASSLERYNEQFF.

CDR3 sequence (DNA): TGTGCCATCAGTGAGTCGGAAGACAGGATTACTGAGCAGTTCTTC. Translating gives CAISESEDRITEQFF. The rearrangement links TRBV10-3 to TRBJ2-1, with TRBD1 as a possible D gene (6 bases). CDR1 is ENHRY and CDR2 is SYGVKD in the germline V gene. This CDR3 region has 15 residues. Between the trimmed V and J ends, which lost 0 bases and 9 bases, there was a span of 15 bases.

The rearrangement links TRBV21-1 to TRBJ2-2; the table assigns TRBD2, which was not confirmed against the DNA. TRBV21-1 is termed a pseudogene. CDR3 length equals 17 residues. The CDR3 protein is CASSTQGGLAVTGELFF. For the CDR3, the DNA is TGTGCCAGCAGCACACAGGGGGGACTAGCGGTCACCGGGGAGCTGTTTTTT.

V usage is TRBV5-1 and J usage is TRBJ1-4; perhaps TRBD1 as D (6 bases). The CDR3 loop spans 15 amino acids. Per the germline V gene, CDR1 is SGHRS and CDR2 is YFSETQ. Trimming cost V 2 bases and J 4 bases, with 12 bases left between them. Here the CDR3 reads CASSFIGQINEKLFF. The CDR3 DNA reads TGCGCCAGCAGCTTCATTGGACAGATTAATGAAAAACTGTTTTTT.

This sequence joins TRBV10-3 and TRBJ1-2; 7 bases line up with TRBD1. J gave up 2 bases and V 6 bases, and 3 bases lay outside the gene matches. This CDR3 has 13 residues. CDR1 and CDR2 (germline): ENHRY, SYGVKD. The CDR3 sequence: CAIRATGNYGYTF. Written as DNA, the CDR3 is TGTGCCATCAGAGCGACAGGGAACTATGGCTACACCTTC.

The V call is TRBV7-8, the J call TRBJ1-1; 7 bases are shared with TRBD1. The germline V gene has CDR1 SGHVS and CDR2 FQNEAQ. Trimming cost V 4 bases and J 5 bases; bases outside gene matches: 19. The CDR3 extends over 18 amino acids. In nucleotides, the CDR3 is TGTGCCAGCAGCTCACTATCGGGGGGGGCAGGGGGTAGGACTGAAGCTTTCTTT. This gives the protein CASSSLSGGAGGRTEAFF. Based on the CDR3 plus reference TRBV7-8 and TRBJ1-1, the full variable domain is GAGVSQSPRYKVAKRGQDVALRCDPISGHVSLFWYQQALGQGPEFLTYFQNEAQLDKSGLPSDRFFAERPEGSVSTLKIQRTQQEDSAVYLCASSSLSGGAGGRTEAFFGQGTRLTVV.

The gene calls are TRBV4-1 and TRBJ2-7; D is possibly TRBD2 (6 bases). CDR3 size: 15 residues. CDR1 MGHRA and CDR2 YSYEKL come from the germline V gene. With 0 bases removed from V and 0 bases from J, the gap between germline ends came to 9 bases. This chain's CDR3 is CASSQEWRDSYEQYF. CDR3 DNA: TGCGCCAGCAGCCAAGAATGGCGGGACTCCTACGAGCAGTACTTC.

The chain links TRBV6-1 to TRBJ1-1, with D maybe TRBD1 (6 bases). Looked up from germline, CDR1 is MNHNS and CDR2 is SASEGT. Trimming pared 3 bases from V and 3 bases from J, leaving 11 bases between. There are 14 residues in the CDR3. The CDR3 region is CASSDQQGYTEAFF. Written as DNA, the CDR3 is TGTGCCAGCAGTGATCAACAGGGATACACTGAAGCTTTCTTT.

CDR3 protein: CASGRGSSTEQFF. The CDR3 DNA reads TGTGCTAGTGGCCGCGGGAGCTCCACTGAGCAGTTCTTC. The chain combines TRBV12-5 with TRBJ2-1; TRBD2 matches 7 bases. Trimming took 6 bases from V and 9 from J; bases not matched to a gene: 8. The CDR3 consists of 13 residues. CDR1 is LGHNT and CDR2 is FRNRAP in the germline V gene.

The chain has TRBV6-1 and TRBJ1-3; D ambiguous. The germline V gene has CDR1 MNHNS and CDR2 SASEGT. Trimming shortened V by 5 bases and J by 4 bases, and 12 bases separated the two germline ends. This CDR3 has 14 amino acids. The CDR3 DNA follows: TGTGCCAGCAGTACACCGTCGGGGGGAAACACCATATATTTT. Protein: CASSTPSGGNTIYF.

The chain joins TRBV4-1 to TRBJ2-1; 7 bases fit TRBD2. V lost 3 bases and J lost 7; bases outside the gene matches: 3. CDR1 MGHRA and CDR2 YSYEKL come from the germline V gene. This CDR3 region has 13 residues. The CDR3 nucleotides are TGCGCCAGCAGCCATCGGGGAGGGAATGAGCAGTTCTTC. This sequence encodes CASSHRGGNEQFF.

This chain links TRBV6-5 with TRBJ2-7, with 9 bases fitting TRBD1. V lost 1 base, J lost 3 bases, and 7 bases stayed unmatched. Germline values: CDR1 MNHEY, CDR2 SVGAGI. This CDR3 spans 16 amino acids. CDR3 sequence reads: CASSYFGTGNFYEQYF. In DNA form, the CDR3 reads TGTGCCAGCAGTTACTTCGGGACAGGGAATTTCTACGAGCAGTACTTC.

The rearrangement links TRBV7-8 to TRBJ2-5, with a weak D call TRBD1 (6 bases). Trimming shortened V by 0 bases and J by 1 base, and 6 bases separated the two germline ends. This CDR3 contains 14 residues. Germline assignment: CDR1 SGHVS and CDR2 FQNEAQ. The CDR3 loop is CASSLAGAQETQYF. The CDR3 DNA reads TGTGCCAGCAGCTTAGCGGGGGCCCAAGAGACCCAGTACTTC.

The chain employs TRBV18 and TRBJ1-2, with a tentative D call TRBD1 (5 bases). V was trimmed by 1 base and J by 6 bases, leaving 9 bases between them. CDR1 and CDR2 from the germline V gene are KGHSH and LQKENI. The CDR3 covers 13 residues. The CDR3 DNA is TGTGCCAGCTCACCACAGGGGTCCCATGGCTACACCTTC. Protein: CASSPQGSHGYTF.

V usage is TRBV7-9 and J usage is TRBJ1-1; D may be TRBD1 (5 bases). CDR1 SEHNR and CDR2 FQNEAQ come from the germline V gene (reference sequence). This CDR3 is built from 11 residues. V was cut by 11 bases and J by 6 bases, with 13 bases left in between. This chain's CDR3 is CARDGGAEAFF. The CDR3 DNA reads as TGTGCCCGGGACGGAGGGGCTGAAGCTTTCTTT.

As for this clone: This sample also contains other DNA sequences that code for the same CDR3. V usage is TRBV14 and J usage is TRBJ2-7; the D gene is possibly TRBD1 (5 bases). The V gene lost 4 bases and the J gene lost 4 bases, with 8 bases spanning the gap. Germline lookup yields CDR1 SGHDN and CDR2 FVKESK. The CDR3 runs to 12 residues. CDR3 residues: CASSPQGYEQYF. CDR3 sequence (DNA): TGTGCCAGCAGCCCGCAGGGATACGAGCAGTACTTC.

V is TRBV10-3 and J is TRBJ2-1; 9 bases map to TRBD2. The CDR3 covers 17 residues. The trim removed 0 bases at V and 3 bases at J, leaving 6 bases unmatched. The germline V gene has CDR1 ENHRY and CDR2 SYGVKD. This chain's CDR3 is CAISESGASGDYNEQFF. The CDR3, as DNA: TGTGCCATCAGTGAGTCGGGAGCTAGCGGGGACTACAATGAGCAGTTCTTC.

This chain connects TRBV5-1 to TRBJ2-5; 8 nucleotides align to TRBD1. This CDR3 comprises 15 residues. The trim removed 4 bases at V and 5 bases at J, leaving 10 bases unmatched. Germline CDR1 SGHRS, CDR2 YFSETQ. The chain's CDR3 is CASSLGTGGVETQYF. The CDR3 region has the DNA TGCGCCAGCAGCCTCGGGACAGGAGGGGTGGAGACCCAGTACTTC.

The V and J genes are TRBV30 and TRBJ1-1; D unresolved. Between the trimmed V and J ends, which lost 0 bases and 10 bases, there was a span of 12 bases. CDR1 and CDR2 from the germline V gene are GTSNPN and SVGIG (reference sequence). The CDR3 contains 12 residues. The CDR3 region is CAWSVREGRAFF. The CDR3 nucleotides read TGTGCCTGGAGTGTACGGGAAGGGAGAGCTTTCTTT.

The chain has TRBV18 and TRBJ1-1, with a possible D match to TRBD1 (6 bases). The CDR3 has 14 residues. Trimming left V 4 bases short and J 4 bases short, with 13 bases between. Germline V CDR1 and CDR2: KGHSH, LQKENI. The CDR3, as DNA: TGTGCCAGCTCACAGCGATCAGGGGTCACTGAAGCTTTCTTT. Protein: CASSQRSGVTEAFF.